Presented here are 25 T cell receptor beta chains from one specimen sequenced in a study of cytomegalovirus exposure and HLA in healthy donors. PCR used 60 Vbeta primers and 13 Jbeta primers. TCRdb's copy holds only in-frame clones and misses some; the assay was immunoSEQ multiplex PCR. The data contain 200,000 to 250,000 clones, approximately 78% of them seen just once; the ten biggest clones take up less than 0.6%. Sequencing was carried out using PBMCs. These receptor sequences come from a boy younger than 18 in good health and CMV-seronegative.

V gene TRBV19 combines with J gene TRBJ1-5; the match to TRBD1 covers 8 bases. CDR1 is LNHDA and CDR2 is SQIVND in the germline V gene (reference sequence). CDR3 size: 14 residues. Losses at the gene ends were 5 bases for V and 5 bases for J; bases not matched to a gene: 5. This CDR3 is CASSLDRDYQPQHF. DNA for the CDR3: TGTGCCAGTAGTTTGGACAGGGACTATCAGCCCCAGCATTTT. The full variable domain, completed using reference TRBV19 and TRBJ1-5, is DGGITQSPKYLFRKEGQNVTLSCEQNLNHDAMYWYRQDPGQGLRLIYYSQIVNDFQKGDIAEGYSVSREKKESFPLTVTSAQKNPTAFYLCASSLDRDYQPQHFGDGTRLSIL.

This clone has just a few counts. This rearrangement joins TRBV7-2 to TRBJ2-5, with D unclear. This CDR3 is built from 13 residues. Germline V CDR1 and CDR2: SGHTA, FQGNSA. V was pared by 1 base and J by 4 bases, with 7 bases between. The DNA of the CDR3 is TGTGCCAGCAGCTTAGTTCAGGCAGAGACCCAGTACTTC. It specifies CASSLVQAETQYF. Looking up the rest from reference TRBV7-2 and TRBJ2-5 gives the full variable domain: GAGVSQSPSNKVTEKGKDVELRCDPISGHTALYWYRQSLGQGLEFLIYFQGNSAPDKSGLPSDRFSAERTGGSVSTLTIQRTQQEDSAVYLCASSLVQAETQYFGPGTRLLVL.

This clone was counted between two and nine times. The rearrangement uses TRBV7-6 and TRBJ1-1; 11 bases fit TRBD1. Germline CDR1 reads SGHVS; CDR2 reads FNYEAQ. With 1 base clipped from V and 4 bases from J, the junction kept 2 bases outside the gene matches. This CDR3 comprises 15 residues. The CDR3 nucleotides are TGTGCCAGCAGCTTAGTTGGGACAGGGGGCACTGAAGCTTTCTTT. It translates to CASSLVGTGGTEAFF.

This chain joins TRBV19 and TRBJ2-7; the match to TRBD1 covers 7 bases. Germline V gives CDR1 LNHDA, CDR2 SQIVND (reference sequence). V gave up 4 bases and J gave up 6 bases; unmatched junction bases: 3. CDR3 length: 12 amino acids. CDR3 nucleotide sequence: TGTGCCAGTAGTAGACGGGACAGCGAGCAGTACTTC. It is translated as CASSRRDSEQYF.

V and J are TRBV19 and TRBJ1-2, with TRBD1 matching over 8 bases. Looked up from germline, CDR1 is LNHDA and CDR2 is SQIVND (reference sequence). V was clipped by 6 bases and J by 7 bases; unmatched bases: 4. The CDR3 has 12 amino acids. Here the CDR3 DNA reads TGTGCCAGTAGAAAGACAGGGGTTGGCTACACCTTC. Amino acid sequence: CASRKTGVGYTF.

The chain joins TRBV7-8 to TRBJ1-1, with 9 bases fitting TRBD1. The CDR3 sequence is 14 residues long. CDR1 is SGHVS, CDR2 FQNEAQ, per germline. The ends lost 5 bases at V and 5 bases at J; junction bases unmatched: 6. The CDR3 DNA is TGTGCCAGCAGCGAATACAGGGGGCGTACTGAAGCTTTCTTT. Translated: CASSEYRGRTEAFF.

Only one count was recorded for this clone. The chain couples TRBV7-7 to TRBJ2-1; D is possibly TRBD2 (6 bases). V lost 1 base and J lost 7, with 14 bases in between. The CDR3 sequence is 15 residues long. Germline CDR1 is SSHAT and CDR2 is FNYEAQ (reference sequence). CDR3 residues: CASSLGNSGYNEQFF. The CDR3 nucleotides are TGTGCCAGCAGCTTAGGTAATAGCGGCTATAATGAGCAGTTCTTC.

The J gene is TRBJ1-1, the V gene TRBV5-1, with D possibly being TRBD1 (5 bases). Trimming left V 0 bases short and J 1 base short, with 10 bases between. The CDR3 has 15 amino acids. Germline V CDR1 and CDR2: SGHRS, YFSETQ. This CDR3 reads CASSLGQGGNTEAFF. The CDR3 DNA reads TGCGCCAGCAGCTTGGGGCAGGGTGGGAACACTGAAGCTTTCTTT.

This clone was counted a single time. The V call is TRBV10-3, the J call TRBJ1-2; TRBD1 might be the D (6 bases). V lost 8 bases to trimming and J lost 7 bases, with 14 bases between them. CDR3 size: 12 residues. CDR1 and CDR2 from the germline V gene are ENHRY and SYGVKD. The CDR3 region has the DNA TGTGCCATCGGTACAGGGTCCGGTGGCTACACCTTC. The encoded protein is CAIGTGSGGYTF.

The rearrangement uses TRBV6-1 and TRBJ2-1; 7 nucleotides line up with TRBD2. Germline CDR1 is MNHNS and CDR2 is SASEGT. V shed 7 bases, J shed 6 bases, and the junction held 9 bases outside the gene matches. The CDR3 contains 14 residues. The CDR3, as DNA: TGTGCCAGCAACTTGGGCGGGAGTAGCAATGAGCAGTTCTTC. Protein product: CASNLGGSSNEQFF.

The chain recombines TRBV5-4 with TRBJ1-3; D unresolved. The CDR3 is 15 amino acids. The V gene lost 0 bases and the J gene lost 4 bases, with 11 bases spanning the gap. CDR1 is SGHNT, CDR2 YYREEE, per germline (reference sequence). This CDR3 reads CASSLDPGRGNTIYF. Here the CDR3 DNA reads TGTGCCAGCAGCTTGGACCCCGGGAGGGGAAACACCATATATTTT.

The chain joins TRBV5-1 to TRBJ1-5; perhaps TRBD1 as D (6 bases). V was pared by 1 base and J by 4 bases, with 9 bases between. CDR1 SGHRS and CDR2 YFSETQ come from the germline V gene. CDR3 size: 14 residues. The CDR3 loop is CASSLWGQNQPQHF. CDR3 sequence (DNA): TGCGCCAGCAGCTTGTGGGGGCAAAATCAGCCCCAGCATTTT.

This clone was found once. This sample includes further DNA sequences coding for the same CDR3. The chain is built from TRBV9 and TRBJ1-2; 12 bases match TRBD1. Germline V gene lookup returns CDR1 SGDLS and CDR2 YYNGEE. The CDR3 consists of 14 residues. The trim removed 2 bases at V and 4 bases at J, leaving 0 bases unmatched. The CDR3 bases are TGTGCCAGCAGCGTGGGACAGGGGGCCTATGGCTACACCTTC. Its translation is CASSVGQGAYGYTF.

The gene calls are TRBV30 and TRBJ2-3; tentative D call: TRBD1 (5 bases). The germline V gene encodes CDR1 GTSNPN and CDR2 SVGIG (reference sequence). Trimming left V 0 bases short and J 7 bases short, with 8 bases between. There are 12 residues in the CDR3. The CDR3 sequence: CAWSVRGHTQYF. Written as DNA, the CDR3 is TGTGCCTGGAGTGTAAGGGGTCATACGCAGTATTTT.

This clone showed up just once. The chain uses TRBV10-2 and TRBJ1-1, with 7 bases matching TRBD1. CDR1 and CDR2 (germline): WSHSY, SAAADI. The CDR3 totals 13 residues. The V gene end was trimmed by 4 bases and the J gene end by 3 bases; junction bases not matched to a gene: 2. The CDR3 sequence is CASSVDRDTEAFF. CDR3 sequence (DNA): TGCGCCAGCAGTGTAGACAGGGACACTGAAGCTTTCTTT.

The rearrangement links TRBV19 to TRBJ1-2; weak D call: TRBD1 (6 bases). Trimming took off 1 base at V and 7 bases at J, with 13 bases between the two ends. The germline V gene has CDR1 LNHDA and CDR2 SQIVND (reference sequence). The CDR3 spans 14 residues. CDR3 in amino acids: CASSIVGGAGGYTF. DNA for the CDR3: TGTGCCAGTAGTATAGTAGGGGGGGCTGGTGGCTACACCTTC.

The V and J genes are TRBV5-1 and TRBJ2-5, with 8 nucleotides matching TRBD2. The end of the DNA fits TRBJ2-7 better, so the J call may be wrong. The CDR3 runs to 16 residues. Germline V lookup: CDR1 SGHRS, CDR2 YFSETQ. CDR3 coding DNA: TGCGCCAGCAGCACCCTTAGCGGGAACGCTTACTACGAGCAGTACTTC. This encodes CASSTLSGNAYYEQYF.

The V call is TRBV5-1, the J call TRBJ1-1; 10 nucleotides line up with TRBD1. The V and J ends lost 2 bases and 3 bases, in that order; junction bases with no gene match: 10. Germline lookup yields CDR1 SGHRS and CDR2 YFSETQ. The CDR3 extends over 17 amino acids. The CDR3 region is CASSFSRDRGPDTEAFF. CDR3 bases: TGCGCCAGCAGCTTTTCCCGGGACAGGGGTCCGGACACTGAAGCTTTCTTT.

This sequence joins TRBV28 and TRBJ1-1; D gene unclear. The CDR3 sequence is 12 residues long. Germline CDR1 reads MDHEN; CDR2 reads SYDVKM. The V end lost 1 base, the J end lost 10 bases, and 10 bases lay between the germline ends. The CDR3, as DNA: TGTGCCAGCAGTTTATATTCCTCGGGAGCTTTCTTT. This gives the protein CASSLYSSGAFF.

V usage is TRBV6-1 and J usage is TRBJ2-7, with 7 bases fitting TRBD2. Trimming cost V 6 bases and J 7 bases; bases outside gene matches: 12. Looked up from germline, CDR1 is MNHNS and CDR2 is SASEGT. The CDR3 is 14 residues long. The CDR3 loop reads CASSDAGGSREQYF. The CDR3 nucleotides are TGTGCCAGCAGCGATGCCGGCGGGAGTCGTGAGCAGTACTTC.

The chain recombines TRBV21-1 with TRBJ2-6; TRBD2, as called in the table, went unchecked against the DNA. TRBV21-1 is termed a pseudogene. The CDR3 consists of 23 residues. CDR3 bases: TGTGCCAGCAGCAAAGCGCTTATAAGGAGACTAGCGGGGTTTAGCTCTGGGGCCAACGTCCTGACTTTC. Translated: CASSKALIRRLAGFSSGANVLTF.

The J gene is TRBJ1-4, the V gene TRBV30; a possible D gene is TRBD1 (6 bases). CDR3 size: 14 residues. V gave up 1 base and J gave up 4 bases, with 10 bases separating them. CDR1 is GTSNPN, CDR2 SVGIG, per germline (reference sequence). The CDR3 DNA follows: TGTGCCTGGAGTGGGAAAGGGGGTAATGAAAAACTGTTTTTT. Translating it yields CAWSGKGGNEKLFF.

This rearrangement joins TRBV7-9 to TRBJ2-5, with 11 nucleotides matching TRBD2. Germline values: CDR1 SEHNR, CDR2 FQNEAQ (reference sequence). This CDR3 region has 16 residues. V shed 4 bases, J shed 2 bases, and the junction held 6 bases outside the gene matches. The CDR3 nucleotides are TGTGCCAGCAGCTCCACGACTAGCGGGGAGCAAGAGACCCAGTACTTC. It specifies CASSSTTSGEQETQYF.

The V call is TRBV14, the J call TRBJ2-7; 10 bases match TRBD1. This CDR3 spans 17 amino acids. Germline V gene sequence: CDR1 SGHDN, CDR2 FVKESK. After removal of 3 bases from V and 2 bases from J, the junction contained 10 bases not matched to a gene. The CDR3 is CASSHGIGTGDTYEQYF. The CDR3 bases are TGTGCCAGCAGCCATGGGATAGGGACAGGGGACACCTACGAGCAGTACTTC.

The chain couples TRBV9 to TRBJ1-2; no firm D call. Deletions cut 0 bases from V and 4 bases from J, with 10 bases between. Germline loops: CDR1 SGDLS, CDR2 YYNGEE. The CDR3 contains 14 residues. The CDR3 reads CASSVVQAGYGYTF. The CDR3 bases are TGTGCCAGCAGCGTAGTTCAGGCAGGCTATGGCTACACCTTC.